A selection of T cell receptor beta chains follows, all from one sample in a study of blood T cell repertoires in COVID-19. Profiled with immunoSEQ multiplex PCR; TCRdb holds only in-frame clones, not every one. The sample holds 260,000 or so clones, roughly four fifths seen once. Specimen: peripheral blood. The receptors come from a woman in her seventies with acute or convalescent COVID-19. Both conserved end residues are part of each CDR3. The order of the fields is J gene, D gene, V gene, clone size, CDR3 protein, CDR3 DNA. The D gene is left open where the match is weak. The size of a clone is reported for some rows only, either as once, few or many, or as a class for expanded clones.

>TRBJ1-2|TRBD1|TRBV27|-
CASSFSGTGNGYTF
TGTGCCAGCAGTTTTTCGGGGACAGGGAATGGCTACACCTTC
>TRBJ2-1|TRBD2|TRBV10-3|few
CAISGWLTSGGLREQFF
TGTGCCATCAGTGGGTGGCTGACTAGCGGGGGGTTAAGGGAGCAGTTCTTC
>TRBJ2-7|TRBD1|TRBV11-2|-
CASSLDRQGQGTYEQYF
TGTGCCAGCAGCTTAGATCGACAGGGACAGGGGACCTACGAGCAGTACTTC
>TRBJ2-7|-|TRBV3-1/TRBV3-2|-
CASSQVQRAGEQYF
TGTGCCAGCAGCCAAGTACAGCGGGCGGGCGAGCAGTACTTC
>TRBJ1-1|TRBD1|TRBV5-1|-
CASSLAGHNRGNTEAFF
TGCGCCAGCAGCTTGGCCGGACATAACAGGGGGAACACTGAAGCTTTCTTT
>TRBJ1-6|TRBD1|TRBV27|-
CASRITGATYNSPLHF
TGTGCCAGCAGGATAACAGGGGCCACCTATAATTCACCCCTCCACTTT
>TRBJ1-1|-|TRBV2|-
CASTSDRNTEAFF
TGTGCCAGCACCTCGGACAGGAACACTGAAGCTTTCTTT
>TRBJ1-2|-|TRBV19|-
CASSNAGIYGYTF
TGTGCCAGTAGTAACGCCGGTATATATGGCTACACCTTC
>TRBJ2-3|TRBD1|TRBV29-1|-
CSVVPGTGGPDTQYF
TGCAGCGTTGTGCCCGGGACAGGGGGACCAGATACGCAGTATTTT
>TRBJ2-1|-|TRBV28|-
CASSMEGAGGNEQFF
TGTGCCAGCAGCATGGAGGGGGCAGGAGGAAATGAGCAGTTCTTC
>TRBJ1-1|-|TRBV29-1|-
CSVEVTTRLGAEAFF
TGCAGCGTTGAAGTAACGACTCGGCTAGGGGCTGAAGCTTTCTTT
>TRBJ2-7|-|TRBV27|-
CATRPSAGGEQYF
TGTGCCACCCGGCCCTCGGCAGGGGGGGAGCAGTACTTC
>TRBJ1-1|-|TRBV9|-
CASSVGGDTEAFF
TGTGCCAGCAGCGTAGGTGGAGACACTGAAGCTTTCTTT
>TRBJ1-3|TRBD1|TRBV6-6|-
CASRTGTGNTIYF
TGTGCCAGCAGGACAGGGACTGGAAACACCATATATTTT
>TRBJ2-7|TRBD2|TRBV7-2|-
CASSPPLAGGYEQYF
TGTGCCAGCAGCCCACCTTTAGCGGGGGGTTACGAGCAGTACTTC
>TRBJ1-2|-|TRBV4-3|-
CASSQNRVYGYTF
TGCGCCAGCAGCCAGAACAGGGTTTATGGCTACACCTTC
>TRBJ1-4|-|TRBV13|-
CASSLGGGFGEKLFF
TGTGCCAGCAGCTTAGGCGGGGGGTTCGGGGAAAAACTGTTTTTT
>TRBJ1-1|-|TRBV19|-
CASLPSGVVNTEAFF
TGTGCCAGTCTCCCTTCAGGGGTCGTAAACACTGAAGCTTTCTTT
>TRBJ2-7|TRBD2|TRBV6-6|-
CASSKAGGLYEQYF
TGTGCCAGCAGTAAAGCGGGGGGGCTGTACGAGCAGTACTTC
>TRBJ2-2|TRBD1|TRBV3-1/TRBV3-2|-
CASSKGTANTGELFF
TGTGCCAGCAGCAAAGGGACAGCAAACACCGGGGAGCTGTTTTTT
>TRBJ2-7|TRBD2|TRBV3-1/TRBV3-2|-
CASSTGTSGPSYEQYF
TGTGCCAGCAGCACGGGGACTAGCGGGCCCTCCTACGAGCAGTACTTC
>TRBJ2-3|-|TRBV4-3|-
CASSGGVSVTSTDTQYF
TGCGCCAGCTCAGGCGGGGTGAGCGTAACTAGCACAGATACGCAGTATTTT
>TRBJ2-3|TRBD2|TRBV7-6|-
CASSFQRGGFTDTQYF
TGTGCCAGCAGCTTCCAGCGGGGGGGTTTCACAGATACGCAGTATTTT
>TRBJ1-2|TRBD1|TRBV14|-
CASSSQGNYGYTF
TGTGCCAGCAGCTCACAGGGGAACTATGGCTACACCTTC
>TRBJ1-1|-|TRBV12-3/TRBV12-4|-
CASSSQGAKAFF
TGTGCCAGCAGTTCACAGGGAGCGAAAGCTTTCTTT
>TRBJ2-2|-|TRBV5-1|-
CASSLMTGDTGELFF
TGCGCCAGCAGCCTGATGACAGGTGACACCGGGGAGCTGTTTTTT
>TRBJ1-5|-|TRBV4-2|once
CASSQDPAGIRNQPQHF
TGTGCCAGCAGCCAAGATCCGGCAGGGATCCGCAATCAGCCCCAGCATTTT
>TRBJ2-7|-|TRBV28|-
CASKPGSGSYEQYF
TGTGCCAGCAAGCCGGGGTCGGGATCCTACGAGCAGTACTTC
>TRBJ1-1|TRBD1|TRBV2|few
CASSVRQGAGNEAFF
TGTGCCAGCAGTGTCCGACAGGGGGCGGGTAATGAAGCTTTCTTT
>TRBJ2-5|-|TRBV5-5|-
CASSLWLTAQETQYF
TGTGCCAGCAGCTTGTGGCTCACAGCTCAAGAGACCCAGTACTTC
>TRBJ2-7|TRBD1|TRBV5-5|once
CASSPGTGNYEQYF
TGTGCCAGCAGCCCCGGGACAGGCAACTACGAGCAGTACTTC
>TRBJ2-1|-|TRBV5-4|-
CASTVAASSYNEQFF
TGTGCCAGCACCGTAGCCGCCAGCTCCTACAATGAGCAGTTCTTC
>TRBJ1-6|-|TRBV5-6|-
CASSLDSGHNSPLHF
TGTGCCAGCAGCTTGGACAGCGGGCATAATTCACCCCTCCACTTT
>TRBJ2-7|TRBD1|TRBV6-2/TRBV6-3|-
CASSYGWTGDSYEQYF
TGTGCCAGCAGTTACGGTTGGACAGGGGACTCCTACGAGCAGTACTTC
>TRBJ2-5|TRBD1|TRBV27|-
CASSYSRQGQETQYF
TGTGCCAGCAGTTATTCGCGACAGGGGCAAGAGACCCAGTACTTC
>TRBJ1-6|TRBD1|TRBV12-3/TRBV12-4|-
CASNRGLDSPLHF
TGTGCCAGCAACAGGGGGCTGGATTCACCCCTCCACTTT
>TRBJ1-4|-|TRBV15|-
CATQLNGETGEKLFF
TGTGCCACTCAATTGAACGGGGAGACGGGTGAAAAACTGTTTTTT
>TRBJ1-6|TRBD1|TRBV7-2|-
CASSPGQGLNSPLHF
TGTGCCAGCAGCCCCGGACAGGGTCTTAATTCACCCCTCCACTTT
>TRBJ2-2|TRBD1|TRBV9|-
CASSPPGQATGELFF
TGTGCCAGCAGCCCTCCGGGACAGGCAACCGGGGAGCTGTTTTTT
>TRBJ1-1|-|TRBV30|-
CAWSVRRGPEAFF
TGTGCCTGGAGTGTACGTCGCGGCCCTGAAGCTTTCTTT
>TRBJ1-3|-|TRBV4-3|-
CASSQKSYVDRWSNTIYF
TGCGCCAGCAGCCAAAAGTCATATGTTGACAGGTGGTCGAACACCATATATTTT